The 3 T cell receptor beta chains presented below share a single source sample, sequenced in a study of early T cells in non-severe SARS-CoV-2 infection. TCRdb reanalysed the 5' RACE reads using MiXCR and keeps one entry per CDR3 protein. The sample lists 20,000 to 25,000 distinct CDR3 sequences, over 4% occurring once. Source material: whole blood. Receptor source: an adult who was a healthcare worker with PCR-confirmed SARS-CoV-2 infection or an uninfected control (not recorded which).

The chain carries TRBV6-6 and TRBJ2-3; D is perhaps TRBD2 (6 bases). The ends were cut back, 5 bases at V and 6 bases at J, with 15 bases in the middle. CDR1 MNHNY and CDR2 SVGAGI come from the germline V gene (reference sequence). The CDR3 extends over 14 amino acids. The CDR3 region has the DNA TGTGCCAGCAGTACCGGGGGTATGGGGGATACGCAGTATTTT. It specifies CASSTGGMGDTQYF.

This clonotype was seen at least ten times. The chain uses TRBV13 and TRBJ1-6, with 8 bases lining up with TRBD1. There are 20 residues in the CDR3. Germline values: CDR1 PRHDT, CDR2 FYEKMQ (reference sequence). The V segment lost 5 bases and the J segment 4 bases; nucleotides outside the gene matches: 19. This CDR3 is CASSPEKDRAPIRYNSPLHF. CDR3 DNA sequence: TGTGCCAGCAGCCCGGAAAAGGACAGGGCCCCGATAAGGTATAATTCACCCCTCCACTTT. Drawing the rest from reference TRBV13 and TRBJ1-6, the complete variable domain is AAGVIQSPRHLIKEKRETATLKCYPIPRHDTVYWYQQGPGQDPQFLISFYEKMQSDKGSIPDRFSAQQFSDYHSELNMSSLELGDSALYFCASSPEKDRAPIRYNSPLHFGNGTRLTVT.

This clonotype was seen at least ten times. The chain recombines TRBV2 with TRBJ1-2; 10 bases match TRBD1. This CDR3 contains 16 residues. Unmatched junction bases numbered 9, after V lost 3 bases and J lost 5 bases. Per the germline V gene, CDR1 is SNHLY and CDR2 is FYNNEI. The CDR3 is CASSEADRGLRYGYTF. The CDR3 coding sequence is TGTGCCAGCAGTGAGGCCGACAGGGGGCTACGGTATGGCTACACCTTC. The variable domain in full, completed from reference TRBV2 and TRBJ1-2, reads EPEVTQTPSHQVTQMGQEVILRCVPISNHLYFYWYRQILGQKVEFLVSFYNNEISEKSEIFDDQFSVERPDGSNFTLKIRSTKLEDSAMYFCASSEADRGLRYGYTFGSGTRLTVV.